This T cell receptor (beta chain) derives from a study of neurological immune-mediated disorders. As for the study in general: Multiple sclerosis patients numbering around 35 comprised roughly 30 relapsing-remitting and 3 secondary progressive patients.

Germline V lookup: CDR1 LGHDT, CDR2 YNNKEL (reference sequence). This CDR3 is 13 amino acids long. This clonotype was counted at least ten times. One junction end does not reproduce the germline sequence, and a read error may be involved. Preparation of the unsorted libraries drew on 2 million PBMCs stored at -80 C. TCRdb re-analysed the 5' RACE reads in MiXCR, keeping a single row per CDR3 protein. The table shows some 70,000 distinct CDR3 sequences, with roughly 4.8% occurring only once. V usage is TRBV3-1 and J usage is TRBJ1-5; TRBD1 is a possible D gene (5 bases). Sequencing was done on a sample of PBMCs. The sequence was obtained from a man between 25 and 39 years old with multiple sclerosis. The DNA for the CDR3 is TGTGCCAGCAGCCATGGCGGGGGATCGTCCCAGAATTTT. It encodes CASSHGGGSSQNF.